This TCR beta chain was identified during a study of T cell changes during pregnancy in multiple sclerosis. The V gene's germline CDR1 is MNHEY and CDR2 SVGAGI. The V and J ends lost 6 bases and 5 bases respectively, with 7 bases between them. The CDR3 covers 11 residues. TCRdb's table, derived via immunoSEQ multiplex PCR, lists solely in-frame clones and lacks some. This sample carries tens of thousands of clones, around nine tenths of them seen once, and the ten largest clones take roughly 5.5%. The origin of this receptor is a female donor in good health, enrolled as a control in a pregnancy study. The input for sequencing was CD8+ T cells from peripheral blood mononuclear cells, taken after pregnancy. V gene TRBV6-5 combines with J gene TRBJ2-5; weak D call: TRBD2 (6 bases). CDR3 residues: CASRAGETQYF. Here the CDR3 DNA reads TGTGCCAGCAGGGCGGGGGAGACCCAGTACTTC.